These 24 T cell receptor beta chains came from one sample sequenced in a study of T cells in women clearing cervical HPV infection (dated by TCRdb to the late 2010s). Library preparation used the immunoSEQ multiplex PCR assay. TCRdb limited this immuneACCESS table to in-frame rearrangements with V and J called. A share of clones is missing; checked studies link under half to unresolved V genes, and the rest is unexplained. The sample's table covers around 19,000 clones. Of the sample, roughly 4.6% is held by the ten largest clones. Material: blood buffy coat. The receptors originated from a woman between 18 and 69 years old with a cervical HPV16 infection that either progressed to CIN3+ or cleared (not recorded which).

On this clone: A read error may account for a junction end that differs from germline. The read terminates 3 residues before the CDR3 end, so the remaining end is supplied by the germline J gene. J is TRBJ2-5 and V is TRBV4-2, with 9 bases lining up with TRBD2. The CDR3 runs 16 residues. Per the germline V gene, CDR1 is LGHNA and CDR2 is YNFKEQ. The covered CDR3 bases are TGCGCCAGCAGCCAAGATCCTAGCGGGATAGGAGAGACC. Its translation: CASSQDPSGIGET. The whole CDR3 protein is CASSQDPSGIGETQYF.

Worth noting for this clone: One junction end does not reproduce the germline sequence, and a read error may be involved. Read coverage stops 3 residues before the CDR3 terminus; the germline J gene supplies the remainder. The chain is built from TRBV4-2 and TRBJ2-3; D gene ambiguous. Per the germline V gene, CDR1 is LGHNA and CDR2 is YNFKEQ. CDR3 size: 15 residues. CDR3 region: CASSQRVFGTDTQYF. The DNA read from the CDR3 is TGCGCCAGCAGCCAACGGGTATTTGGGACAGATACG.

Comment on this clone: The read terminates 3 residues ahead of where the CDR3 ends, so the germline J gene completes it. The gene calls are TRBV18 and TRBJ1-5; no definite D call. Germline V gene sequence: CDR1 KGHSH, CDR2 LQKENI. This CDR3 contains 14 residues. The CDR3: CASSPRQNTDPQHF. The covered CDR3 bases are TGTGCCAGCTCACCACGGCAGAACACAGATCCC.

Regarding this clone: The CDR3 end is not reached by the read, which stops 3 residues before it; the germline J gene fills it in. The V call is TRBV7-8, the J call TRBJ1-2, with a possible D match to TRBD1 (5 bases). From germline, CDR1 is SGHVS and CDR2 FQNEAQ. The CDR3 covers 13 residues. Deletions cut 3 bases from V and 3 bases from J, with 8 bases between. CDR3 bases read: TGTGCCAGCAGCTTTCCAGGGCACTATGGC. Protein sequence: CASSFPGHYG. In full, the CDR3 reads CASSFPGHYGYTF.

This CDR3 reads CASSNPGGAVKNIQYF. The CDR3 DNA, read in part, is TGTGCCAGTAGTAACCCAGGGGGCGCAGTCAAAAACATT. The chain couples TRBV19 to TRBJ2-4; 8 positions match TRBD1. The read ends 3 residues early relative to the CDR3; the germline J gene fills the gap. Germline CDR1 is LNHDA and CDR2 is SQIVND (reference sequence). The CDR3 totals 16 residues. The trim removed 4 bases at V and 3 bases at J, leaving 8 bases unmatched.

Points on this clone: Sequencing ends 3 residues short of the CDR3 end; the germline J gene provides the rest. This chain links TRBV20-1 with TRBJ2-1; 15 nucleotides match TRBD2. J lost 3 bases, V lost 5 bases, and 11 bases had no gene match. The CDR3 length is 18 residues. Germline values: CDR1 DFQATT, CDR2 SNEGSKA (reference sequence). The part of the CDR3 DNA that was read is TGCAGTGCTCACAGGGCCGGACTAGCGGGGGGGCGCTACAATGAG. Protein sequence: CSAHRAGLAGGRYNE. The whole CDR3 sequence reads CSAHRAGLAGGRYNEQFF.

Comments on this clone: Sequencing ends 3 residues short of the CDR3 end; the germline J gene provides the rest. V is TRBV7-3 and J is TRBJ2-1; tentative D call: TRBD2 (5 bases). This CDR3 region has 16 residues. With 5 bases removed from V and 8 bases from J, the gap between germline ends came to 22 bases. The germline V gene has CDR1 SGHTA and CDR2 FQGTGA. The CDR3 reads CASSATRSSSLDEQFF. The sequenced part of the CDR3 DNA is TGTGCCAGCAGCGCAACCCGGTCTAGCTCCTTGGATGAG. The whole variable domain, remainder taken from reference TRBV7-3 and TRBJ2-1, is GAGVSQTPSNKVTEKGKYVELRCDPISGHTALYWYRQSLGQGPEFLIYFQGTGAADDSGLPNDRFFAVRPEGSVSTLKIQRTERGDSAVYLCASSATRSSSLDEQFFGPGTRLTVL.

A note on this clone: The read stops 3 residues short of the end of the CDR3; the missing end is completed from the germline J gene. The V call is TRBV5-1, the J call TRBJ1-1, with TRBD1 as a possible D gene (5 bases). The V and J ends lost 4 bases and 3 bases respectively, with 13 bases between them. The germline CDR1 and CDR2 sequences are SGHRS and YFSETQ. This CDR3 has 14 amino acids. CDR3 region: CASSGSGGYTEAFF. The CDR3 DNA, read in part, is TGCGCCAGCAGCGGCTCTGGGGGGTACACTGAA.

As concerns this clone: The DNA ends 3 residues before the CDR3 does, and the rest of the CDR3 is filled in from the germline J gene. V and J are TRBV12-3 or TRBV12-4 and TRBJ2-2; D unresolved. The CDR3 runs to 11 residues. V lost 5 bases, J lost 5 bases, and 3 bases lay in between. CDR3 loop: CASSTTGELFF. The covered CDR3 bases are TGTGCCAGCAGTACTACCGGGGAG.

Concerning this clone itself: The read terminates 3 residues ahead of where the CDR3 ends, so the germline J gene completes it. V is TRBV14 and J is TRBJ2-7; 7 bases line up with TRBD1. CDR3 length equals 13 residues. The germline V gene encodes CDR1 SGHDN and CDR2 FVKESK. J lost 5 bases, V lost 6 bases, and 7 bases had no gene match. The DNA read from the CDR3 is TGTGCCAGCAGAAGCGACAGGGAAAACGAG. Its protein product is CASRSDRENE. The entire CDR3 protein reads CASRSDRENEQYF.

Remarks on this clone: The read comes to an end 3 residues before the CDR3 does, leaving the germline J gene to fill in the end. This sequence joins TRBV19 and TRBJ1-4; possible D gene TRBD1, 5 bases. The length of the CDR3 is 13 residues. Germline CDR1 and CDR2: LNHDA and SQIVND (reference sequence). V lost 9 bases and J 7 bases, leaving 15 bases between the germline ends. The CDR3 DNA, read in part, is TGTGCCAGCACCGGGGGTCGTCGTGAAAAA. Residues: CASTGGRREK. Given in full, the CDR3 is CASTGGRREKLFF.

Points on this clone: The CDR3 is cut off 3 residues early in the read; its end comes from the germline J gene. The V call is TRBV5-1, the J call TRBJ2-5; 8 nucleotides match TRBD2. Germline V gene lookup returns CDR1 SGHRS and CDR2 YFSETQ. This CDR3 is 15 amino acids long. V was clipped by 0 bases and J by 3 bases; unmatched bases: 4. Incomplete CDR3 DNA: TGCGCCAGCAGCTTGGAAGGGACTAGTAAAGAGACC. Protein: CASSLEGTSKET. The whole CDR3 is CASSLEGTSKETQYF.

For this clone: An end of the junction differs from the germline gene, which may be a read error. The CDR3 end falls 3 residues outside the read, so it is completed with the germline J gene. The rearrangement links TRBV4-2 to TRBJ1-6; no reliable D call. CDR1 is LGHNA, CDR2 YNFKEQ, per germline. The CDR3 spans 12 residues. The CDR3 loop is CASSRQGSPLHF. The DNA read from the CDR3 is TGCGCCAGCAGCCGCCAAGGGTCACCC.

About this clone itself: Read sequence stops 3 residues before the CDR3 end, and the germline J gene provides the missing end. This chain joins TRBV2 and TRBJ2-3, with 12 bases aligning to TRBD1. The CDR3 has 14 residues. Germline lookup yields CDR1 SNHLY and CDR2 FYNNEI. The part of the CDR3 DNA that was read is TGTGCCAGCAGTGGGGACAGGGGGCGGGGGGCG. As protein: CASSGDRGRGA. The full-length CDR3 reads as CASSGDRGRGAQYF.

Note on this clone: Read coverage stops 3 residues before the CDR3 terminus; the germline J gene supplies the remainder. This rearrangement joins TRBV7-2 to TRBJ1-4, with TRBD1 matching over 7 bases. V was pared by 4 bases and J by 8 bases, with 10 bases of the junction left unmatched. This CDR3 is built from 15 residues. The germline V gene encodes CDR1 SGHTA and CDR2 FQGNSA. The sequenced part of the CDR3 DNA is TGTGCCAGCAGCTCAAGACAGGGAGGGGGGGAAAAA. Translation: CASSSRQGGGEK. The whole CDR3 sequence reads CASSSRQGGGEKLFF.

Turning to this clone: Coverage ceases 3 residues before the CDR3 finishes, and the germline J gene fills in the end. The chain carries TRBV7-9 and TRBJ2-4, with 10 bases lining up with TRBD1. Germline V gene data show CDR1 as SEHNR and CDR2 as FQNEAQ (reference sequence). This CDR3 is built from 15 residues. The CDR3 is CASSFVTGGMNGQYF. The sequenced part of the CDR3 DNA is TGTGCCAGCAGCTTTGTGACAGGGGGCATGAATGGT.

Partial CDR3 DNA: TGTGCCAGCAGCCAAGATCGTCAGACG. Protein: CASSQDRQT. The complete CDR3 reads CASSQDRQTQYF. This chain joins TRBV4-2 and TRBJ2-3; no firm D call. The read halts 3 residues ahead of the CDR3 end, with the missing end drawn from the germline J gene. The CDR3 has 12 amino acids. Germline CDR1 and CDR2: LGHNA and YNFKEQ.

In the case of this clone: Read sequence stops 3 residues before the CDR3 end, and the germline J gene provides the missing end. The chain combines TRBV20-1 with TRBJ2-4, with D unclear. CDR1 is DFQATT, CDR2 SNEGSKA, per germline (reference sequence). The CDR3 is 11 amino acids. The sequenced CDR3 bases are TGCAGTGCTAGAGTTGAACAGTCT. Translating gives CSARVEQS. The whole CDR3 protein reads CSARVEQSQYF.

On this clone itself: The missing CDR3 end, 3 residues past where the read stops, is filled in from the germline J gene. V and J are TRBV4-1 and TRBJ1-1, with TRBD1 matching over 8 bases. Germline V gives CDR1 MGHRA, CDR2 YSYEKL. This CDR3 spans 18 amino acids. V shed 2 bases, J shed 1 base, and the junction held 12 bases outside the gene matches. The CDR3 sequence: CASSQLLRGPNENTEAFF. CDR3 DNA, as far as it was read: TGCGCCAGCAGCCAACTTCTCAGGGGGCCGAACGAGAACACTGAA.

For this clone: Sequencing ends 3 residues short of the CDR3 end; the germline J gene provides the rest. The rearrangement links TRBV7-6 to TRBJ1-2, with D tentatively TRBD1 (6 bases). This CDR3 is built from 15 residues. Germline CDR1 SGHVS, CDR2 FNYEAQ. The chain's CDR3 is CASSLGSGVMNDYTF. CDR3 DNA (partial): TGTGCCAGCAGCTTAGGGTCAGGGGTGATGAATGAC.

As regards this clone: The read terminates 3 residues before the CDR3 end, so the remaining end is supplied by the germline J gene. The chain joins TRBV20-1 to TRBJ2-5; the match to TRBD2 covers 7 bases. Germline V gives CDR1 DFQATT, CDR2 SNEGSKA (reference sequence). The CDR3 loop spans 16 amino acids. V was pared by 3 bases and J by 0 bases, with 10 bases of the junction left unmatched. The CDR3 sequence is CSARGLAGGDQETQYF. The CDR3 bases that were read are TGCAGTGCTAGGGGGTTAGCGGGCGGGGACCAAGAGACC.

CDR3 DNA, as far as it was read: TGTGCCAGCAGCCCCACAGCCTTCGCCGGGGAG. Amino acids: CASSPTAFAGE. The whole CDR3 protein reads CASSPTAFAGELFF. The chain has TRBV7-2 and TRBJ2-2; D not certain. Read sequence stops 3 residues before the CDR3 end, and the germline J gene provides the missing end. Germline values: CDR1 SGHTA, CDR2 FQGNSA. The CDR3 is 14 residues long. V was pared by 5 bases and J by 6 bases, with 13 bases between.

On this clone itself: The read terminates 3 residues before the CDR3 end, so the remaining end is supplied by the germline J gene. The rearrangement uses TRBV7-6 and TRBJ2-1, with 8 bases fitting TRBD1. CDR1 is SGHVS and CDR2 is FNYEAQ in the germline V gene. Losses at the gene ends were 2 bases for V and 2 bases for J; bases not matched to a gene: 2. This CDR3 has 15 amino acids. CDR3 region: CASSLSGQAYNEQFF. The DNA read from the CDR3 is TGTGCCAGCAGCTTATCGGGACAGGCCTACAATGAG. The full variable domain, its missing parts supplied by reference TRBV7-6 and TRBJ2-1, is GAGVSQSPRYKVTKRGQDVALRCDPISGHVSLYWYRQALGQGPEFLTYFNYEAQQDKSGLPNDRFSAERPEGSISTLTIQRTEQRDSAMYRCASSLSGQAYNEQFFGPGTRLTVL.

Turning to this clone: The CDR3 end falls 3 residues outside the read, so it is completed with the germline J gene. J is TRBJ2-5 and V is TRBV28; 8 bases map to TRBD1. This CDR3 spans 14 amino acids. Trimming took 4 bases from V and 4 from J; bases not matched to a gene: 5. From germline, CDR1 is MDHEN and CDR2 SYDVKM. CDR3 loop: CASSSRGPVETQYF. The part of the CDR3 DNA that was read is TGTGCCAGCAGTTCCAGGGGGCCCGTAGAGACC.